These 12 T cell receptor beta chains share one sample of origin, sequenced in a study of blood T cell repertoires in COVID-19. The repertoire was sequenced with immunoSEQ multiplex PCR; TCRdb's copy has only in-frame clones and lacks some. The profile shows 200,000 to 250,000 clones, approximately 88% of them singletons. Material for sequencing was PBMCs or T cells enriched from blood (not recorded which). Receptor source: a woman under 40 who had been exposed to COVID-19.

V and J are TRBV19 and TRBJ2-7; D possibly corresponds to TRBD2 (5 bases). Trimming left V 4 bases short and J 4 bases short, with 17 bases between. This CDR3 comprises 15 residues. Germline CDR1 LNHDA, CDR2 SQIVND (reference sequence). CDR3 in amino acids: CASSTATGFFYEQYF. Here the CDR3 DNA reads TGTGCCAGTAGTACCGCAACGGGATTTTTTTACGAGCAGTACTTC.

This chain connects TRBV5-1 to TRBJ1-2, with D perhaps matching TRBD1 (5 bases). Germline V gives CDR1 SGHRS, CDR2 YFSETQ. The CDR3 loop spans 15 amino acids. Trimming removed 3 bases from V and 5 bases from J, with 17 bases in between. The CDR3 DNA reads TGCGCCAGCAGCTCGACCGCAGGGTCTAGATATGGCTACACCTTC. It encodes CASSSTAGSRYGYTF.

The chain is built from TRBV10-3 and TRBJ1-3; no clear D gene. The V and J ends lost 11 bases and 0 bases respectively, with 11 bases between them. Germline V gene sequence: CDR1 ENHRY, CDR2 SYGVKD. CDR3 length equals 13 residues. CDR3 protein: CAFRDLSGNTIYF. The CDR3 nucleotides read TGTGCCTTCCGGGATCTCTCTGGAAACACCATATATTTT.

The chain recombines TRBV7-9 with TRBJ1-2, with 8 nucleotides matching TRBD1. The CDR3 extends over 14 amino acids. CDR1 and CDR2 (germline): SEHNR, FQNEAQ (reference sequence). The V and J ends lost 5 bases and 6 bases, in that order; junction bases with no gene match: 8. CDR3: CASSDRDRRNGYTF. CDR3 bases: TGTGCCAGCAGCGATAGGGACAGGAGAAATGGCTACACCTTC. The whole variable domain, filled in from reference TRBV7-9 and TRBJ1-2, reads DTGVSQNPRHKITKRGQNVTFRCDPISEHNRLYWYRQTLGQGPEFLTYFQNEAQLEKSRLLSDRFSAERPKGSFSTLEIQRTEQGDSAMYLCASSDRDRRNGYTFGSGTRLTVV.

This chain uses TRBV5-4 with TRBJ1-5; 8 positions match TRBD1. Looked up from germline, CDR1 is SGHNT and CDR2 is YYREEE (reference sequence). The CDR3 is made up of 16 amino acids. Trimming removed 4 bases from V and 0 bases from J; junction bases left unmatched: 6. The CDR3 bases are TGTGCCAGCAGCGTGACAGGGGCCCTTAGCAATCAGCCCCAGCATTTT. The encoded protein is CASSVTGALSNQPQHF.

This rearrangement joins TRBV19 to TRBJ1-1, with TRBD1 as a possible D gene (6 bases). Between the trimmed V and J ends, which lost 7 bases and 5 bases, there was a span of 20 bases. Germline lookup yields CDR1 LNHDA and CDR2 SQIVND (reference sequence). This CDR3 region has 15 residues. For the CDR3, the DNA is TGTGCCAGTATCCGGAACAGGGAACGGGGTACTGAAGCTTTCTTT. This translates into CASIRNRERGTEAFF.

The chain employs TRBV5-6 and TRBJ1-5; 8 positions agree with TRBD1. Trimming at V came to 1 base and at J to 9 bases, leaving 6 bases not matched to a gene. Germline V CDR1 and CDR2: SGHDT, YYEEEE. CDR3 length equals 14 residues. CDR3 DNA sequence: TGTGCCAGCAGCTTGATCTCAGGGGGCGGGCCCCAGCATTTT. This sequence encodes CASSLISGGGPQHF.

This chain joins TRBV19 and TRBJ2-7; 8 bases are shared with TRBD2. The V gene's germline CDR1 is LNHDA and CDR2 SQIVND (reference sequence). The CDR3 runs to 13 residues. V was pared by 5 bases and J by 7 bases, with 7 bases of the junction left unmatched. Here the CDR3 DNA reads TGTGCCAGTAGTTCAGCGGGAGTTAGGGAGCAGTACTTC. It translates to CASSSAGVREQYF. The full variable domain, completed using reference TRBV19 and TRBJ2-7, is DGGITQSPKYLFRKEGQNVTLSCEQNLNHDAMYWYRQDPGQGLRLIYYSQIVNDFQKGDIAEGYSVSREKKESFPLTVTSAQKNPTAFYLCASSSAGVREQYFGPGTRLTVT.

The gene calls are TRBV19 and TRBJ2-3, with 12 nucleotides matching TRBD2. The CDR3 is 15 amino acids. The trim removed 4 bases at V and 4 bases at J, leaving 3 bases unmatched. Germline CDR1 LNHDA, CDR2 SQIVND (reference sequence). The CDR3 protein is CASSKLAGGPDTQYF. The CDR3 DNA reads as TGTGCCAGTAGTAAACTAGCGGGAGGACCAGATACGCAGTATTTT.

The rearrangement links TRBV6-5 to TRBJ2-7, with a tentative D call TRBD2 (6 bases). The CDR3 runs to 15 residues. CDR1 and CDR2 (germline): MNHEY, SVGAGI. V was trimmed by 7 bases and J by 6 bases, leaving 22 bases between them. The CDR3 region is CASIMDWAGRGEQYF. CDR3 nucleotides: TGTGCCAGCATTATGGACTGGGCAGGGCGGGGCGAGCAGTACTTC.

This rearrangement joins TRBV2 to TRBJ2-7; 9 bases align to TRBD2. The CDR3 spans 13 residues. The germline CDR1 and CDR2 sequences are SNHLY and FYNNEI. With 9 bases clipped from V and 1 base from J, the junction kept 4 bases outside the gene matches. CDR3 loop: CARATSGSYEQYF. The CDR3, as DNA: TGTGCCAGGGCGACTAGCGGATCCTACGAGCAGTACTTC. Using reference TRBV2 and TRBJ2-7 for the parts outside the CDR3, the full variable domain is EPEVTQTPSHQVTQMGQEVILRCVPISNHLYFYWYRQILGQKVEFLVSFYNNEISEKSEIFDDQFSVERPDGSNFTLKIRSTKLEDSAMYFCARATSGSYEQYFGPGTRLTVT.

V and J are TRBV3-1 (or the pseudogene TRBV3-2) and TRBJ2-1; 7 positions match TRBD1. This CDR3 has 17 amino acids. The trim removed 4 bases at V and 0 bases at J, leaving 9 bases unmatched. The germline CDR1 and CDR2 sequences are LGHDT and YNNKEL (reference sequence). For the CDR3, the DNA is TGTGCCAGCAGCCCTACTCAGGACAGGCGCTCCTACAATGAGCAGTTCTTC. It translates to CASSPTQDRRSYNEQFF.